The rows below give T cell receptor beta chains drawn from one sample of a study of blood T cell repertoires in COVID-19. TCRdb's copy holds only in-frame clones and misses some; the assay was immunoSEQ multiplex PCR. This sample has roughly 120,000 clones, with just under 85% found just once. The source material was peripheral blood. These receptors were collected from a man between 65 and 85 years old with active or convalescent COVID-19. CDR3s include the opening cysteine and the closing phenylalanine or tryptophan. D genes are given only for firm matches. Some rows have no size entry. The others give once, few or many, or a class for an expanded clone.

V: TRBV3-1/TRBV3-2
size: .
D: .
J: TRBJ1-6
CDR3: CASSQTLGSSPLHF
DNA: TGTGCCAGCAGCCAAACGCTTGGGAGTTCACCCCTCCACTTT

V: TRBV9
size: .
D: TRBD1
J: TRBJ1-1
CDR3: CASSVSLGGQVNTEAFF
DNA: TGTGCCAGCAGCGTATCCCTCGGTGGACAGGTTAACACTGAAGCTTTCTTT

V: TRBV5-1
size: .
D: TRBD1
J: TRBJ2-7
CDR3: CASSLGPGQGAYEQYF
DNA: TGCGCCAGCAGCTTGGGACCGGGACAGGGGGCTTACGAGCAGTACTTC

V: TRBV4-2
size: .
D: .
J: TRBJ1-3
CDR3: CASSQLLRDTGNTIYF
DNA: TGTGCCAGCAGCCAATTATTACGGGACACTGGAAACACCATATATTTT

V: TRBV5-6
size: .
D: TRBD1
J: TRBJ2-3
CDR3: CASSWIRVGGQGTDTQYF
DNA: TGTGCCAGCAGCTGGATAAGGGTAGGGGGACAGGGTACAGATACGCAGTATTTT

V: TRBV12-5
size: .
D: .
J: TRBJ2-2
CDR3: CASGLVQYRELFF
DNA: TGTGCTAGTGGTTTGGTCCAGTACCGGGAGCTGTTTTTT

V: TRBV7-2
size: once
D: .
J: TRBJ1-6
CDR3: CASSLPIRALHF
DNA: TGTGCCAGCAGCTTACCTATTCGGGCCCTCCACTTT

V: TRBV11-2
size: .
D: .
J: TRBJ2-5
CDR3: CASSFGQKYQETQYF
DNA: TGTGCCAGCAGCTTCGGACAGAAGTACCAAGAGACCCAGTACTTC

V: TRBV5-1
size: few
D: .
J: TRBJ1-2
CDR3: CASSQGTHYGYTF
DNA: TGCGCCAGCAGTCAGGGGACCCACTATGGCTACACCTTC

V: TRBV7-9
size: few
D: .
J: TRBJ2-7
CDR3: CASSSNPTGYEQYF
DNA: TGTGCCAGCAGCTCGAATCCGACAGGCTACGAGCAGTACTTC

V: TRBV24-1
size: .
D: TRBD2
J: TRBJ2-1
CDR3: CATSESGTSVNNEQFF
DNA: TGTGCCACCAGTGAATCCGGGACTAGCGTAAACAATGAGCAGTTCTTC

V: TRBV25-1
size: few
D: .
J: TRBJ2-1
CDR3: CASSDQGADEYNEQFF
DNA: TGTGCCAGCAGTGACCAAGGGGCTGACGAATACAATGAGCAGTTCTTC

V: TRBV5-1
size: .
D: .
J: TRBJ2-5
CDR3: CASSLGGPGETQYF
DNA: TGCGCCAGCAGCTTGGGAGGCCCTGGGGAGACCCAGTACTTC

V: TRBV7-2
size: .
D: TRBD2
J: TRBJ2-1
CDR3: CASSKRTSGGNEQFF
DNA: TGTGCCAGCAGCAAAAGGACTAGCGGGGGGAATGAGCAGTTCTTC

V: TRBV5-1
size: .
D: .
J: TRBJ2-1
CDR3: CASSLIQGPLIYNEQFF
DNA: TGCGCCAGCAGCTTGATTCAGGGCCCCCTAATTTACAATGAGCAGTTCTTC

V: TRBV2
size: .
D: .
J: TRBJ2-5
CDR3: CASTQEGTQYF
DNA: TGTGCCAGCACACAGGAGGGGACCCAGTACTTC

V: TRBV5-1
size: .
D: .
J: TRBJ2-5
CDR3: CASSAGTSQQETQYF
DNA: TGCGCCAGCAGCGCCGGGACAAGCCAACAAGAGACCCAGTACTTC

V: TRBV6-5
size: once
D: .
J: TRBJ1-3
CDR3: CASSYSRTGNTIYF
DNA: TGTGCCAGCAGTTACTCAAGGACAGGAAACACCATATATTTT

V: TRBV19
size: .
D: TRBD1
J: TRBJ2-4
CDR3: CASSTRQGKGNIQYF
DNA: TGTGCCAGTAGTACTAGACAGGGGAAGGGAAACATTCAGTACTTC

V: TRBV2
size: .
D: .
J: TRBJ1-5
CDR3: CASSEQISNQPQHF
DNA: TGTGCCAGCAGTGAACAGATTAGCAATCAGCCCCAGCATTTT

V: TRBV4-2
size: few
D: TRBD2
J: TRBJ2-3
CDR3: CASSASGGSSTDTQYF
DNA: TGTGCCAGCAGCGCAAGCGGGGGGTCAAGCACAGATACGCAGTATTTT

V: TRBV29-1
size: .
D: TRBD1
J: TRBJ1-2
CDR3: CSATDRDYGYTF
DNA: TGCAGCGCCACGGACAGGGACTATGGCTACACCTTC

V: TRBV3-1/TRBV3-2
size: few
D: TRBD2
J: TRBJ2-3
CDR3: CASSQLPFGGGTTDTQYF
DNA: TGTGCCAGCAGCCAACTCCCTTTTGGCGGGGGGACCACAGATACGCAGTATTTT

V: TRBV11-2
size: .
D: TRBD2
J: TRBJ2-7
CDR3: CASSLERAGGVIHEQYF
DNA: TGTGCCAGCAGCTTAGAAAGGGCGGGAGGGGTGATCCACGAGCAGTACTTC

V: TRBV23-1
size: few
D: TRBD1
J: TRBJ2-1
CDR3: CASSHSGTGRAYNEQFF
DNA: TGCGCCAGCAGTCATTCCGGGACAGGGAGAGCCTACAATGAGCAGTTCTTC

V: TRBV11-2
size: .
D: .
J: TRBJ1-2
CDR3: CASSLGVAGYGYTF
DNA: TGTGCCAGCAGCTTAGGGGTCGCAGGCTATGGCTACACCTTC

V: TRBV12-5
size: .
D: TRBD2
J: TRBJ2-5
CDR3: CASAPFGTSGRTQYF
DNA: TGTGCTAGCGCCCCCTTCGGGACTAGCGGGAGAACCCAGTACTTC

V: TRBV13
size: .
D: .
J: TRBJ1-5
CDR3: CASSVRSVQGNQPQHF
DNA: TGTGCCAGCAGCGTTAGATCGGTACAGGGCAATCAGCCCCAGCATTTT

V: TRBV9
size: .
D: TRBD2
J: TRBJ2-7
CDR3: CASSASGTSGGEQYF
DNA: TGTGCCAGCAGCGCCTCCGGGACTAGCGGGGGCGAGCAGTACTTC

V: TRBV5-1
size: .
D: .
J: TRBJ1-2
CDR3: CASSLEQANYGYTF
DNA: TGCGCCAGCAGCTTGGAGCAGGCTAACTATGGCTACACCTTC

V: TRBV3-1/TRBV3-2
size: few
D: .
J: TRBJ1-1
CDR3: CASSPQPEEEAFF
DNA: TGTGCCAGCAGCCCGCAGCCAGAGGAAGAAGCTTTCTTT